This T cell receptor (beta chain) was sequenced for a study of T cells in Graves' hyperthyroidism and ophthalmopathy. Study context: Peripheral blood collection took place at initial diagnosis, before any treatment.

RNA transcripts served as the template for amplifying TCR beta CDR3 regions. When the TCR CDR3 underwent first-round RT-PCR, the HTBI primer set was used. MiXCR was run by TCRdb on the multiplex PCR reads, yielding one entry per CDR3 protein. The sample lists about 700,000 distinct CDR3 sequences; 13% to 15% were seen once. This clonotype was recorded a few times. Criteria for exclusion of patients were uncontrolled infection, other autoimmune disease, pregnancy or lactation. The sample taken for sequencing was blood. The TCR was taken from a woman aged 18-30 years with Graves' hyperthyroidism.

The CDR3 sequence is CSARRHPNTGELFF. CDR3 sequence (DNA): TGCAGTGCTAGACGGCACCCCAACACCGGGGAGCTGTTTTTT. The genes are TRBV20-1 and TRBJ2-2; D is undetermined. The CDR3 is 14 residues long. Germline assignment: CDR1 DFQATT and CDR2 SNEGSKA (reference sequence). The V gene lost 2 bases and the J gene lost 2 bases, with 9 bases spanning the gap.